This TCR beta chain was captured in a study of vaccination and CD4 T cells after COVID-19. The sample holds a few counts of this clonotype. Its cognate antigen is unknown. This CDR3 is 14 amino acids long. Trimming removed 6 bases from V and 7 bases from J, with 16 bases in between. CDR1 is MNHNS and CDR2 is SASEGT in the germline V gene. Oncomine TCR Beta short-read sequencing was applied to DNA from cultured CD4+ T cells. TCRdb redid the calling of the PCR reads with MiXCR, one entry per CDR3 protein. The sample has about 7,000 distinct CDR3 sequences; around two fifths are singletons. The sample's treatment: approximately 11-day PBMC culture with coronavirus spike peptide pools or control peptides (ViraFEST assay). The unexposed donor gave CD4+ T cells before the COVID-19 pandemic (2011-2018).

The sequencing sample was made of CD4+ T cells from blood, cultured in vitro. V usage is TRBV6-1 and J usage is TRBJ1-5, with TRBD1 as a possible D gene (6 bases). The TCR originated in a human donor in good health. The CDR3: CASSHTGKNQPQHF. The CDR3 DNA reads TGTGCCAGCAGCCACACAGGGAAGAACCAGCCCCAGCATTTT.